This is a list of T cell receptor beta chains from one sample in a study of blood T cell repertoires in COVID-19. The data were produced by immunoSEQ multiplex PCR, yet TCRdb's version contains in-frame clones alone and is incomplete. The repertoire holds under 200,000 clones, with 87% as singletons. Sequencing was performed on peripheral blood. These TCRs come from a man aged 55 to 70 with active or convalescent COVID-19. The CDR3 runs from the conserved cysteine through the conserved F or W. A D gene is named only where the DNA matches it firmly. Clone size appears in some rows only: once, few, many, or a class for an expanded clone.

v_gene	abundance	d_gene	j_gene	CDR3nt	CDR3aa
TRBV5-1	.	.	TRBJ1-5	TGCGCCAGCAGCCGGGGGAGCGGTCAGCCCCAGCATTTT	CASSRGSGQPQHF
TRBV2	.	TRBD2	TRBJ2-7	TGTGCCAGCACCCTTAAGGTAGCGGGGACCTACGAGCAGTACTTC	CASTLKVAGTYEQYF
TRBV4-1	.	TRBD1	TRBJ1-1	TGCGCCAGCAGCCAGAGACGTACCGGGACAGGGGGCAGATATACTGAAGCTTTCTTT	CASSQRRTGTGGRYTEAFF
TRBV4-2	.	.	TRBJ2-6	TGTGCCAGCAGCCAAGACGGGAACTCTGGGGCCAACGTCCTGACTTTC	CASSQDGNSGANVLTF
TRBV11-3	.	TRBD2	TRBJ2-1	TGTGCCAGCAGCTCTAGCGGGGTGTACAATGAGCAGTTCTTC	CASSSSGVYNEQFF
TRBV7-2	.	TRBD1	TRBJ2-7	TGTGCCAGCAGCCGCACGGGACAGGGGGACTACGAGCAGTACTTC	CASSRTGQGDYEQYF
TRBV19	.	TRBD1	TRBJ1-5	TGTGCCAGTGTAGACAGGGGGCGAGTGAGCAATCAGCCCCAGCATTTT	CASVDRGRVSNQPQHF
TRBV10-3	.	TRBD1	TRBJ1-2	TGTGCCATCACCGGGGACAGGGAGGGAAGAGGCTACACCTTC	CAITGDREGRGYTF
TRBV6-6	.	.	TRBJ1-5	TGTGCCAGCAGTTACTCTGGCAGGGAAAATCAGCCCCAGCATTTT	CASSYSGRENQPQHF
TRBV29-1	.	.	TRBJ2-6	TGCAGCGTTGCCGGGGGATCTGGGGCCAACGTCCTGACTTTC	CSVAGGSGANVLTF
TRBV2	.	TRBD2	TRBJ2-7	TGTGCCAGCAGTTCACCGGGACTAGCGGGGGGACTCTCCTACGAGCAGTACTTC	CASSSPGLAGGLSYEQYF
TRBV2	once	TRBD1	TRBJ1-4	TGTGCCAGCAGTGAGGGCAGGGGGCGTGAAAAACTGTTTTTT	CASSEGRGREKLFF
TRBV18	.	.	TRBJ1-1	TGTGCCAGCTCACCCCGGGAAATGGAGGGCACTGAAGCTTTCTTT	CASSPREMEGTEAFF
TRBV6-1	.	.	TRBJ2-6	TGTGCCAGCAGCTCCCCTAGTTCTGGGGCCAACGTCCTGACTTTC	CASSSPSSGANVLTF
TRBV29-1	.	TRBD1	TRBJ1-2	TGCAGCGTTGAGACAGGGGGCCGTTATGGCTACACCTTC	CSVETGGRYGYTF